This T cell receptor (beta chain) was sequenced during a study of blood T cell repertoires in COVID-19. Assay: immunoSEQ multiplex PCR; the TCRdb copy retains only in-frame clones and omits some. Counted here are some 8,300 clones, 70% to 90% occurring once; the ten biggest clones make up approximately 9.4%. The sequence derives from a man in his fifties or sixties with acute or convalescent COVID-19. Input material: peripheral blood.

CDR3 DNA: TGTGCCAGCAGACCAGGGGGTGGTAATGAAAAACTGTTTTTT. The encoded protein is CASRPGGGNEKLFF. V usage is TRBV7-2 and J usage is TRBJ1-4, with 7 bases aligning to TRBD1. Germline V gene sequence: CDR1 SGHTA, CDR2 FQGNSA. V shed 6 bases and J 4 bases; nucleotides not matched to a gene: 5. This CDR3 comprises 14 residues.